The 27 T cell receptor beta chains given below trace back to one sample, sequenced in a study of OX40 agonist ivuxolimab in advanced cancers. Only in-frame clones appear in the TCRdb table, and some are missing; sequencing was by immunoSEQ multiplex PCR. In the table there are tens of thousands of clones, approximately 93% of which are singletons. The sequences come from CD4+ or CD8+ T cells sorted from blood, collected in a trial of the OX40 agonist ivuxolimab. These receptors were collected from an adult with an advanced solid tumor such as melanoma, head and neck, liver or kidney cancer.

This CDR3 is CASSPPAGANTGELFF. The CDR3 DNA is TGTGCCAGCAGCCCCCCAGCGGGAGCTAACACCGGGGAGCTGTTTTTT. The chain couples TRBV7-8 to TRBJ2-2, with 8 bases lining up with TRBD2. V lost 5 bases to trimming and J lost 2 bases; unmatched junction nucleotides: 7. CDR1 SGHVS and CDR2 FQNEAQ come from the germline V gene. The CDR3 consists of 16 residues.

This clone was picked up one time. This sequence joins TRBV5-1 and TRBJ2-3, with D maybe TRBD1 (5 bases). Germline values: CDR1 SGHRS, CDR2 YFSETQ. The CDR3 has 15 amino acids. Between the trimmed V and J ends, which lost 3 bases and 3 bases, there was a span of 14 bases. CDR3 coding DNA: TGCGCCAGCAGCTCGGACACTGGGGCTACAGATACGCAGTATTTT. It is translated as CASSSDTGATDTQYF.

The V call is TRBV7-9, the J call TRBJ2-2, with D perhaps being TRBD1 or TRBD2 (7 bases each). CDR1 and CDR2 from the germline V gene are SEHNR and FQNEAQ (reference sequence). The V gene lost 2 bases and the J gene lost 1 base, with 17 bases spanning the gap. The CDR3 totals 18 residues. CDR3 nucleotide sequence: TGTGCCAGCAGCTTACCACCCGGGAGGACAGGGAACACCGGGGAGCTGTTTTTT. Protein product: CASSLPPGRTGNTGELFF.

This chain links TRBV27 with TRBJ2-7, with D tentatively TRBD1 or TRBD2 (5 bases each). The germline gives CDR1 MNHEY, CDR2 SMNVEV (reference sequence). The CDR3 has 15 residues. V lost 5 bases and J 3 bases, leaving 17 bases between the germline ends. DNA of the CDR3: TGTGCCAGCAGTCCGGGACCCCGGAGGTTCTACGAGCAGTACTTC. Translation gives CASSPGPRRFYEQYF.

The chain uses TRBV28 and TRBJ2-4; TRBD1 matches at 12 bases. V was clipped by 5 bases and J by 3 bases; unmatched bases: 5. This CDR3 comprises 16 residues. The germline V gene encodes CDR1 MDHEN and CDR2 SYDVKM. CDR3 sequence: CASSGTGGLFKNIQYF. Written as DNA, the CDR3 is TGTGCCAGCAGTGGGACAGGGGGCCTATTCAAAAACATTCAGTACTTC.

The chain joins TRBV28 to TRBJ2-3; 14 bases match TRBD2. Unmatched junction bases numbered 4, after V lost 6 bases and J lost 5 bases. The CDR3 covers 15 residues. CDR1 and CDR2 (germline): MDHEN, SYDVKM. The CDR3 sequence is CASRLGLAGGDTQYF. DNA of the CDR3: TGTGCCAGCAGGTTAGGACTAGCGGGAGGAGATACGCAGTATTTT.

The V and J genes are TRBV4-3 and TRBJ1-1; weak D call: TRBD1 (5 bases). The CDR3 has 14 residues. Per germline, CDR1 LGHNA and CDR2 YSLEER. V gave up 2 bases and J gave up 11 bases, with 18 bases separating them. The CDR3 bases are TGCGCCAGCAGCCAAACTTCGGGGACCCCGGAGGCTTTCTTT. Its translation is CASSQTSGTPEAFF.

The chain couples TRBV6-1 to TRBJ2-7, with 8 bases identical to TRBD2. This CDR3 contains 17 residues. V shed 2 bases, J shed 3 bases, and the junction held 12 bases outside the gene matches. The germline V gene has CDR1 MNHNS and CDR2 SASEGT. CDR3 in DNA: TGTGCCAGCAGTGAAAAAAGCGGGAGAGCAACACTCTACGAGCAGTACTTC. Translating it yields CASSEKSGRATLYEQYF.

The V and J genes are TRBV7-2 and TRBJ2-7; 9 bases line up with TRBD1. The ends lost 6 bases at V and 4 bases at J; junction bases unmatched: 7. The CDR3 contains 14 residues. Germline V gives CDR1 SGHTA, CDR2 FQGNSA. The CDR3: CASRIQGAGYEQYF. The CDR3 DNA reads TGTGCCAGCAGGATACAGGGGGCGGGATACGAGCAGTACTTC.

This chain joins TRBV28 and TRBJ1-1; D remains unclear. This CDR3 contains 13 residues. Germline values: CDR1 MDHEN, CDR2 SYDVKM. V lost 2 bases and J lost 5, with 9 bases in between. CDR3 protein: CASSLGWGTEAFF. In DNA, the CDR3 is TGTGCCAGCAGTTTAGGGTGGGGAACTGAAGCTTTCTTT.

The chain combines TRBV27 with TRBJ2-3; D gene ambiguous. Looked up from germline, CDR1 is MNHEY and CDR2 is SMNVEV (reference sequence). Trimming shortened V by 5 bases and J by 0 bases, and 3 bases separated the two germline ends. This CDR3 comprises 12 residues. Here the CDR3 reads CASSPSTDTQYF. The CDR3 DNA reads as TGTGCCAGCAGTCCCAGCACAGATACGCAGTATTTT.

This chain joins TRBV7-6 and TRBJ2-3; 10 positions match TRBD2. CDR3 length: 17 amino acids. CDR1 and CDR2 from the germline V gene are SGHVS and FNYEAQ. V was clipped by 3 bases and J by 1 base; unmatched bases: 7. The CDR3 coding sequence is TGTGCCAGCAGCTTCAAAGCCGGGACTAGCGGCACAGATACGCAGTATTTT. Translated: CASSFKAGTSGTDTQYF.

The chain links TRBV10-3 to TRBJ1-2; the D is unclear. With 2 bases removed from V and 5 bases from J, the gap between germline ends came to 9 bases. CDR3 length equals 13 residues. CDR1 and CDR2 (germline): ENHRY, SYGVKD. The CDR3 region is CAISERDRYGYTF. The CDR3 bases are TGTGCCATCAGTGAGAGGGATCGGTATGGCTACACCTTC.

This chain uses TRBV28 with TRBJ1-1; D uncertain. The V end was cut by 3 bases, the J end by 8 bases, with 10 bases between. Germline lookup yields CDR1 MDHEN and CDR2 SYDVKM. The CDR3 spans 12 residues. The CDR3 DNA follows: TGTGCCAGCAGTTTTCGGATACGGGAAGCTTTCTTT. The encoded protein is CASSFRIREAFF.

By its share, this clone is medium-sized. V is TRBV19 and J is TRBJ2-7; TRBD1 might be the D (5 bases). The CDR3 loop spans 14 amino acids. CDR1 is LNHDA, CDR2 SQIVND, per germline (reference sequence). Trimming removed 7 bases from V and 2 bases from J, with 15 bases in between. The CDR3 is CASTLGVPPYEQYF. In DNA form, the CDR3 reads TGTGCCAGTACCTTAGGGGTTCCGCCCTACGAGCAGTACTTC.

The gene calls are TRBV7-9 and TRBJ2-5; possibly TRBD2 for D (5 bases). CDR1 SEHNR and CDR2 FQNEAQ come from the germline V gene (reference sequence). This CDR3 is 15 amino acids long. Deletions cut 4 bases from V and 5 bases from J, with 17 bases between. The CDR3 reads CASSSSERERETQYF. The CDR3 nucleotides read TGTGCCAGCAGCTCTTCGGAAAGGGAGAGGGAGACCCAGTACTTC.

The CDR3 coding sequence is TGTGCCAGCAGGGAGAGGGAAAGCTCCTACAATGAGCAGTTCTTC. It yields the protein CASRERESSYNEQFF. V is TRBV27 and J is TRBJ2-1; the D gene is possibly TRBD2 (5 bases). The V and J ends lost 6 bases and 0 bases respectively, with 12 bases between them. Germline loops: CDR1 MNHEY, CDR2 SMNVEV (reference sequence). CDR3 size: 15 residues.

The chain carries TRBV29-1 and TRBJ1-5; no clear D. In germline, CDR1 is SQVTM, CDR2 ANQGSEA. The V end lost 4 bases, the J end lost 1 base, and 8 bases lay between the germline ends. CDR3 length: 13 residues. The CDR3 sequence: CSVVEGSNQPQHF. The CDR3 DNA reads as TGCAGCGTTGTAGAAGGGAGCAATCAGCCCCAGCATTTT.

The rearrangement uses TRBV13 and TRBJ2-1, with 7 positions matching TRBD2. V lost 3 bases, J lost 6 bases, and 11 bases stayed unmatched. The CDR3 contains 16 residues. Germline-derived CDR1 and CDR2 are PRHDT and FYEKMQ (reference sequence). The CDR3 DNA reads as TGTGCCAGCAGCTTCCTACTCGCGGGAGTGACCAATGAGCAGTTCTTC. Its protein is CASSFLLAGVTNEQFF.

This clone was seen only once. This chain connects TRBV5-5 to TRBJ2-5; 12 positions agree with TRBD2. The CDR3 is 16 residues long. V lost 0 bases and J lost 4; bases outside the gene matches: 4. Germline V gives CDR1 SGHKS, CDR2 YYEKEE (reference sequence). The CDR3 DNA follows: TGTGCCAGCAGCTTGGAACTAGCGGGAGGCCGAGAGACCCAGTACTTC. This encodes CASSLELAGGRETQYF.

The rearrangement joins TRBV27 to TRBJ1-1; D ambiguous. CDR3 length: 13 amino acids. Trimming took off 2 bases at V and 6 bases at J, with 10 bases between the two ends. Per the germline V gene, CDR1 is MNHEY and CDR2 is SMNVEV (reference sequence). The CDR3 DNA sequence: TGTGCCAGCAGTTTAAGCGGGTACGCTGAAGCTTTCTTT. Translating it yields CASSLSGYAEAFF.

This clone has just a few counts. Written as DNA, the CDR3 is TGTGCCAGCAGCCCCCTCTTGGATGGGCAAGCTTTCTTT. Translating gives CASSPLLDGQAFF. The genes are TRBV28 and TRBJ1-1; D call uncertain. V dropped 6 bases and J dropped 9 bases, with 17 bases sitting between them. The CDR3 has 13 amino acids. The germline gives CDR1 MDHEN, CDR2 SYDVKM.

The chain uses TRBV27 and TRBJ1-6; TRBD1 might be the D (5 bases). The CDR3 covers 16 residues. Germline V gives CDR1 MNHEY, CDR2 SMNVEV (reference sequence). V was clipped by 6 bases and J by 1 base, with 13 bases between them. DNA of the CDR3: TGTGCCAGCAGCATCGCCTGGGGGTCCTATAATTCACCCCTCCACTTT. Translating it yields CASSIAWGSYNSPLHF.

The CDR3 region is CATYLSSYEQYF. As DNA, the CDR3 is TGTGCCACCTATCTTAGCTCCTACGAGCAGTACTTC. The chain carries TRBV6-1 and TRBJ2-7, with D unresolved. Trimming took 10 bases from V and 0 from J, leaving 10 bases between them. The germline V gene has CDR1 MNHNS and CDR2 SASEGT. The CDR3 sequence is 12 residues long.

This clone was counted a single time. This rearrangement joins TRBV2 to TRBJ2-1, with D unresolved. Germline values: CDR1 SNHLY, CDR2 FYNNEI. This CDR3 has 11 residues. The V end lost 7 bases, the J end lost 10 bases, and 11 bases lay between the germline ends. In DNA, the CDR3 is TGTGCCAGCACTCCATTAGGGGAGCAGTTCTTC. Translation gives CASTPLGEQFF.

The CDR3 loop is CASSTITGELFF. The DNA for the CDR3 is TGTGCCAGCAGTACCATAACCGGGGAGCTGTTTTTT. The chain uses TRBV6-5 and TRBJ2-2; D gene unclear. This CDR3 is built from 12 residues. Germline V gene data show CDR1 as MNHEY and CDR2 as SVGAGI. The ends were cut back, 5 bases at V and 5 bases at J, with 6 bases in the middle.

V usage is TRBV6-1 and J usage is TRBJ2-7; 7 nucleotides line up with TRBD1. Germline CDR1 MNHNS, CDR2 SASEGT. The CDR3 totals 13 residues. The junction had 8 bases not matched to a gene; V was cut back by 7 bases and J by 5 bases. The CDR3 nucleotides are TGTGCCAGCAACTCAGGGGGTACTCACGAGCAGTACTTC. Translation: CASNSGGTHEQYF.